The 26 T cell receptor beta chains in this list originate from one sample, sequenced in a study of blood T cell repertoires in COVID-19. Here immunoSEQ multiplex PCR was the method, and the copy in TCRdb shows in-frame clones only, minus some. Altogether 140,000 to 150,000 clones are present, 84% being singletons, with the ten largest covering roughly 10%. The sequenced sample was peripheral blood. Source of these receptors: a man aged 55 to 70 with active or convalescent COVID-19.

V is TRBV9 and J is TRBJ2-1; TRBD2 matches 7 bases. Germline CDR1 is SGDLS and CDR2 is YYNGEE. CDR3 length: 17 residues. V gave up 0 bases and J gave up 6 bases; unmatched junction bases: 12. Here the CDR3 DNA reads TGTGCCAGCAGCGTAGTCGGCGGGAGAATGCTTGGCAATGAGCAGTTCTTC. Translating gives CASSVVGGRMLGNEQFF. Based on the CDR3 plus reference TRBV9 and TRBJ2-1, the full variable domain is DSGVTQTPKHLITATGQRVTLRCSPRSGDLSVYWYQQSLDQGLQFLIQYYNGEERAKGNILERFSAQQFPDLHSELNLSSLELGDSALYFCASSVVGGRMLGNEQFFGPGTRLTVL.

This CDR3 is CASSLRATGLTEAFF. In DNA, the CDR3 is TGTGCCAGCAGCTTAAGGGCGACAGGGCTCACTGAAGCTTTCTTT. The rearrangement joins TRBV7-9 to TRBJ1-1; TRBD1 agrees at 7 bases. V gave up 2 bases and J gave up 4 bases; unmatched junction bases: 7. CDR1 SEHNR and CDR2 FQNEAQ come from the germline V gene (reference sequence). The length of the CDR3 is 15 residues.

The gene calls are TRBV4-1 and TRBJ2-7; 11 bases are shared with TRBD1. This CDR3 spans 12 amino acids. J gave up 7 bases and V 8 bases, and 4 bases lay outside the gene matches. The germline gives CDR1 MGHRA, CDR2 YSYEKL. DNA for the CDR3: TGCGCCAGCGGGACAGGGGGGGATGAGCAGTACTTC. Its translation is CASGTGGDEQYF.

V usage is TRBV6-2 or TRBV6-3 and J usage is TRBJ2-2; 7 positions agree with TRBD2. The germline gives CDR1 MNHEY, CDR2 SVGEGT. This CDR3 has 15 residues. V shed 2 bases and J 4 bases; nucleotides not matched to a gene: 4. The CDR3 reads CASSYIGGGTGELFF. The CDR3 bases are TGTGCCAGCAGTTACATAGGCGGGGGCACCGGGGAGCTGTTTTTT.

The chain combines TRBV19 with TRBJ2-1; 7 bases align to TRBD1. Germline CDR1 and CDR2: LNHDA and SQIVND (reference sequence). V shed 5 bases and J 1 base; nucleotides not matched to a gene: 2. The CDR3 extends over 14 amino acids. DNA of the CDR3: TGTGCCAGTAGTGAGGGACAGTCCTACAATGAGCAGTTCTTC. Residues: CASSEGQSYNEQFF.

The chain recombines TRBV10-3 with TRBJ2-7; TRBD1 matches 7 bases. The length of the CDR3 is 16 residues. Per germline, CDR1 ENHRY and CDR2 SYGVKD. J lost 4 bases, V lost 0 bases, and 9 bases had no gene match. CDR3 sequence reads: CAISESRDRDRYEQYF. CDR3 bases: TGTGCCATCAGTGAGTCCAGAGACAGGGACCGATACGAGCAGTACTTC.

The chain joins TRBV5-8 to TRBJ2-7; D unresolved. The CDR3 has 14 amino acids. Trimming took 2 bases from V and 1 from J, leaving 10 bases between them. Germline V gene data show CDR1 as SGHTS and CDR2 as YDEGEE. CDR3 region: CASSFPRLSYEQYF. CDR3 DNA: TGTGCCAGCAGCTTTCCCAGGTTATCCTACGAGCAGTACTTC.

The V call is TRBV30, the J call TRBJ2-1; D may be TRBD2 (6 bases). Trimming took off 2 bases at V and 3 bases at J, with 14 bases between the two ends. This CDR3 is 15 amino acids long. In germline, CDR1 is GTSNPN, CDR2 SVGIG (reference sequence). The CDR3 spells CAWSQFGSHYNEQFF. In DNA form, the CDR3 reads TGTGCCTGGAGTCAATTCGGGAGCCACTACAATGAGCAGTTCTTC.

The chain couples TRBV7-2 to TRBJ2-1; D call uncertain. CDR3 size: 14 residues. The ends were cut back, 0 bases at V and 4 bases at J, with 7 bases in the middle. Germline V gene lookup returns CDR1 SGHTA and CDR2 FQGNSA. CDR3 in DNA: TGTGCCAGCAGCTTAGCCCCAGAATACAATGAGCAGTTCTTC. The encoded protein is CASSLAPEYNEQFF.

This chain connects TRBV19 to TRBJ2-1; 7 bases fit TRBD1. The CDR3 totals 14 residues. Germline loops: CDR1 LNHDA, CDR2 SQIVND (reference sequence). The ends lost 6 bases at V and 1 base at J; junction bases unmatched: 3. The CDR3, as DNA: TGTGCCAGTAGACAGGGGATGTCCTACAATGAGCAGTTCTTC. Amino acids: CASRQGMSYNEQFF.

The chain carries TRBV9 and TRBJ2-2, with TRBD1 as a possible D gene (6 bases). Per the germline V gene, CDR1 is SGDLS and CDR2 is YYNGEE. This CDR3 spans 17 amino acids. Trimming cost V 10 bases and J 0 bases, with 22 bases left between them. Here the CDR3 DNA reads TGTGCCCCCGGGGTGTGGCAGGGGCAAACGAACACCGGGGAGCTGTTTTTT. Translating it yields CAPGVWQGQTNTGELFF. The complete variable domain, with remaining parts taken from reference TRBV9 and TRBJ2-2, reads DSGVTQTPKHLITATGQRVTLRCSPRSGDLSVYWYQQSLDQGLQFLIQYYNGEERAKGNILERFSAQQFPDLHSELNLSSLELGDSALYFCAPGVWQGQTNTGELFFGEGSRLTVL.

This clone appeared a few times. J is TRBJ1-2 and V is TRBV18; no clear D. The CDR3 has 13 residues. The V gene's germline CDR1 is KGHSH and CDR2 LQKENI. V shed 5 bases and J shed 2 bases, with 9 bases lying between them. The CDR3 DNA reads TGTGCCAGCTCAACAGCCAAGAACTATGGCTACACCTTC. Its protein is CASSTAKNYGYTF.

The V call is TRBV4-1, the J call TRBJ1-2; no firm D call. V lost 2 bases to trimming and J lost 5 bases, with 24 bases between them. CDR1 is MGHRA, CDR2 YSYEKL, per germline. The CDR3 extends over 18 amino acids. CDR3 protein: CASSQLNSKVFSGYGYTF. The CDR3 coding sequence is TGCGCCAGCAGCCAACTAAATTCTAAGGTATTCTCGGGATATGGCTACACCTTC.

The rearrangement uses TRBV13 and TRBJ2-2; TRBD1 might be the D (5 bases). V dropped 4 bases and J dropped 3 bases, with 12 bases sitting between them. The CDR3 extends over 15 amino acids. CDR1 and CDR2 (germline): PRHDT, FYEKMQ (reference sequence). This chain's CDR3 is CASSSPDIYTGELFF. CDR3 sequence (DNA): TGTGCCAGCAGCTCGCCGGACATTTACACCGGGGAGCTGTTTTTT.

The gene calls are TRBV25-1 and TRBJ2-2, with TRBD1 matching over 8 bases. This CDR3 comprises 14 residues. V dropped 9 bases and J dropped 0; count of bases not matched to a gene: 3. The germline gives CDR1 MGHDK, CDR2 SYGVNS. The CDR3 here is CARPGQANTGELFF. The CDR3 DNA reads TGTGCCAGACCGGGACAGGCGAACACCGGGGAGCTGTTTTTT.

The chain carries TRBV9 and TRBJ2-5; 13 nucleotides line up with TRBD2. This CDR3 comprises 17 residues. Trimming cost V 0 bases and J 2 bases; bases outside gene matches: 4. From germline, CDR1 is SGDLS and CDR2 YYNGEE. CDR3 in DNA: TGTGCCAGCAGCGTAGCTCCGGGACTAGCGGGACAAGAGACCCAGTACTTC. Translating it yields CASSVAPGLAGQETQYF. Together with reference TRBV9 and TRBJ2-5, the CDR3 gives the full variable domain: DSGVTQTPKHLITATGQRVTLRCSPRSGDLSVYWYQQSLDQGLQFLIQYYNGEERAKGNILERFSAQQFPDLHSELNLSSLELGDSALYFCASSVAPGLAGQETQYFGPGTRLLVL.

The CDR3 DNA is TGTGCCAGCAGTTCTAACAGGGACCGTGAGCAGTTCTTC. Its translation: CASSSNRDREQFF. V and J are TRBV6-2 or TRBV6-3 and TRBJ2-1, with a weak D call TRBD1 (6 bases). V dropped 4 bases and J dropped 9 bases, with 13 bases sitting between them. Germline V gene data show CDR1 as MNHEY and CDR2 as SVGEGT. CDR3 length: 13 residues.

This clone was counted a single time. The chain joins TRBV12-3 or TRBV12-4 to TRBJ2-7; D unclear. V shed 4 bases and J shed 7 bases, with 14 bases lying between them. The length of the CDR3 is 13 residues. The CDR3 sequence is CASSSGGLWEQYF. CDR3 bases: TGTGCCAGCAGTTCGGGTGGGTTGTGGGAGCAGTACTTC.

The table lists this clone with a few counts. The chain has TRBV11-1 and TRBJ2-7; 14 nucleotides align to TRBD2. The CDR3 contains 18 residues. The V gene's germline CDR1 is SGHAT and CDR2 FQDESV (reference sequence). J gave up 7 bases and V 0 bases, and 11 bases lay outside the gene matches. As DNA, the CDR3 is TGTGCCAGCAGCTTAGCCGAGGTGGGACTAGCGGGAGAGAGAGAGCAGTACGTC. It translates to CASSLAEVGLAGEREQYV.

V is TRBV3-1 (or the pseudogene TRBV3-2) and J is TRBJ1-5; D unresolved. The CDR3 length is 16 residues. Trimming shortened V by 3 bases and J by 1 base, and 13 bases separated the two germline ends. Germline CDR1 and CDR2: LGHDT and YNNKEL (reference sequence). CDR3 protein: CASSQTHPGSNQPQHF. The CDR3 region has the DNA TGTGCCAGCAGCCAGACACACCCGGGGAGCAATCAGCCCCAGCATTTT.

The CDR3 sequence: CAWSGQGVWGNQPQHF. Written as DNA, the CDR3 is TGTGCCTGGAGTGGACAGGGTGTTTGGGGCAATCAGCCCCAGCATTTT. The chain is built from TRBV30 and TRBJ1-5, with TRBD1 identical over 7 bases. In germline, CDR1 is GTSNPN, CDR2 SVGIG (reference sequence). This CDR3 region has 16 residues. Trimming at V came to 1 base and at J to 2 bases, leaving 8 bases not matched to a gene.

This rearrangement joins TRBV5-1 to TRBJ1-6; D unresolved. V gave up 0 bases and J gave up 9 bases, with 7 bases separating them. The CDR3 loop spans 13 amino acids. Germline assignment: CDR1 SGHRS and CDR2 YFSETQ. The CDR3 sequence is CASSLAVGSPLHF. Written as DNA, the CDR3 is TGCGCCAGCAGCTTGGCCGTCGGTTCACCCCTCCACTTT.

The sample holds a few counts of this clone. This chain connects TRBV11-3 to TRBJ2-1; TRBD1 matches 8 bases. V trimming: 5 bases; J trimming: 4 bases; junction bases outside the gene matches: 4. Germline assignment: CDR1 SGHNT and CDR2 YENEEA. The CDR3 is 14 residues long. CDR3 loop: CASSSDRGYNEQFF. The CDR3 DNA sequence: TGTGCCAGCAGCAGTGACAGGGGATACAATGAGCAGTTCTTC.

The chain combines TRBV9 with TRBJ2-3; 15 bases align to TRBD2. This CDR3 is 18 amino acids long. Germline V gene sequence: CDR1 SGDLS, CDR2 YYNGEE. The V gene end was trimmed by 3 bases and the J gene end by 0 bases; junction bases not matched to a gene: 5. CDR3 residues: CASSAGTSGGKSTDTQYF. CDR3 sequence (DNA): TGTGCCAGCAGCGCCGGGACTAGCGGGGGGAAAAGCACAGATACGCAGTATTTT.

This chain connects TRBV4-3 to TRBJ1-2; D may be TRBD1 (5 bases). Germline CDR1 LGHNA, CDR2 YSLEER. The V and J ends lost 0 bases and 4 bases respectively, with 18 bases between them. The CDR3 spans 17 residues. The CDR3 DNA reads TGCGCCAGCAGCCAAGAAGGGGCCAATCTCTTCGGCTATGGCTACACCTTC. This sequence encodes CASSQEGANLFGYGYTF.

The chain couples TRBV30 to TRBJ2-5; 12 bases line up with TRBD2. The CDR3 contains 17 residues. The germline CDR1 and CDR2 sequences are GTSNPN and SVGIG (reference sequence). With 0 bases clipped from V and 5 bases from J, the junction kept 10 bases outside the gene matches. The CDR3 protein is CAWSVGGLAGRGETQYF. CDR3 DNA: TGTGCCTGGAGTGTAGGTGGACTAGCGGGACGCGGGGAGACCCAGTACTTC.